A single sample gave rise to the 3 T cell receptor beta chains below, sequenced in a study of radiation and T cells in renal cell carcinoma. The sample's time point: blood 4 weeks post-SBRT, at nephrectomy. As for treatment: 15 Gy SBRT to primary tumor, nephrectomy 4 weeks later. The assay was immunoSEQ multiplex PCR, and TCRdb's table has in-frame clones only and misses some. The repertoire holds about 90,000 clones, roughly 88% seen once, with approximately 7.8% in the top ten. This specimen consisted of blood, obtained from a patient whose treatment included radiotherapy and nephrectomy. All receptors come from a man between 60 and 70 years old with renal cell carcinoma.

Concerning this clone itself: Other DNA variants within this sample encode the same CDR3. The chain couples TRBV27 to TRBJ2-7; D is perhaps TRBD2 (6 bases). CDR3 length: 15 amino acids. Trimming removed 2 bases at V and 0 bases at J, with 11 bases between. Germline CDR1 MNHEY, CDR2 SMNVEV (reference sequence). The CDR3 coding sequence is TGTGCCAGCAGTTTAGGGGGGATTGGCTCCTACGAGCAGTACTTC. It specifies CASSLGGIGSYEQYF.

The count of this clone is one. The chain links TRBV7-9 to TRBJ1-2, with D possibly TRBD1 on 6 matching bases. This CDR3 is built from 16 residues. The germline V gene has CDR1 SEHNR and CDR2 FQNEAQ (reference sequence). V was pared by 3 bases and J by 0 bases, with 14 bases between. The CDR3 sequence is CASSFPTGQANYGYTF. CDR3 DNA: TGTGCCAGCAGCTTCCCAACAGGGCAAGCTAACTATGGCTACACCTTC.

The V gene is TRBV7-8, the J gene TRBJ2-1, with 9 positions matching TRBD2. The J segment lost 2 bases and the V segment lost 2 bases, leaving 4 bases of the junction unmatched. CDR3 length: 16 amino acids. CDR1 and CDR2 from the germline V gene are SGHVS and FQNEAQ. The DNA for the CDR3 is TGTGCCAGCAGCTTAACCAGCGGGAGGACCTACAATGAGCAGTTCTTC. This encodes CASSLTSGRTYNEQFF.